The present T cell receptor (beta chain) was sequenced within a study of OX40 agonist ivuxolimab in advanced cancers. Clones were sequenced by immunoSEQ multiplex PCR, and TCRdb holds only the in-frame ones, with some missing. The profile shows over 90,000 clones, approximately 87% of them singletons. Study-level results: Within 6 weeks, CD4+ and CD8+ blood T cells expanded clonally at 0.1 to 3.0 mg/kg. Among T cells, CD8+ cells averaged more expanded clones than CD4+ cells. Antigen specificity of clonally expanded peripheral T cells was not established.

With regard to this clone: Its antigen remains unknown.

The germline V gene has CDR1 MNHEY and CDR2 SMNVEV (reference sequence). The CDR3 has 17 amino acids. V shed 0 bases and J 2 bases; nucleotides not matched to a gene: 8. The chain links TRBV27 to TRBJ2-7; 9 bases agree with TRBD1. The sequence came from an adult with an advanced solid tumor such as melanoma, head and neck, liver or kidney cancer. Sequencing used CD4+ or CD8+ T cells sorted from blood, obtained in a trial of the OX40 agonist ivuxolimab. CDR3 region: CASSLSLYRQGAYEQYF. The CDR3 DNA reads as TGTGCCAGCAGTTTATCCCTATACCGACAGGGGGCCTACGAGCAGTACTTC.